The 25 T cell receptor beta chains in this list originate from one sample, sequenced in a study of cytomegalovirus exposure and HLA in healthy donors. It was with 60 Vbeta and 13 Jbeta primers that the PCR ran. Repertoires were generated with immunoSEQ multiplex PCR, while TCRdb's copy carries only in-frame clones and drops some. The sample lists 110,000 to 150,000 clones; approximately 80% were seen once. The sample was PBMCs. The origin of the receptors is a young man in good health and CMV-seronegative.

J is TRBJ2-5 and V is TRBV28; D is unresolved. Gene TRBJ2-7 matches the end of the DNA better, so the J call may be wrong. The CDR3 spans 11 residues. Germline-derived CDR1 and CDR2 are MDHEN and SYDVKM. The CDR3: CASSFVAEQYF. CDR3 nucleotides: TGTGCCAGCAGTTTCGTTGCCGAGCAGTACTTC.

There are a few counts of this clone. Sequence at one end of the junction differs from germline and may be a read error. The chain uses TRBV4-1 and TRBJ2-2, with D possibly TRBD2 on 5 matching bases. In germline, CDR1 is MGHRA, CDR2 YSYEKL. This CDR3 spans 15 amino acids. The CDR3 nucleotides read TGCGCCAGCAGCCAAGATCCGGGATTCCACCGGGGAGCTGTTTTT. The encoded protein is CASSQDPGFHRGAVF.

The V call is TRBV29-1, the J call TRBJ1-4; 7 nucleotides agree with TRBD1. The CDR3 has 14 amino acids. Looked up from germline, CDR1 is SQVTM and CDR2 is ANQGSEA. J lost 2 bases, V lost 7 bases, and 7 bases had no gene match. The CDR3: CSAIRGPTNEKLFF. The CDR3 bases are TGCAGCGCGATAAGGGGGCCGACTAATGAAAAACTGTTTTTT.

This chain links TRBV30 with TRBJ1-1; D unresolved. Germline CDR1 is GTSNPN and CDR2 is SVGIG (reference sequence). The CDR3 is 10 residues long. The V end lost 8 bases, the J end lost 7 bases, and 11 bases lay between the germline ends. CDR3 amino acids: CAGEGFEAFF. The DNA for the CDR3 is TGTGCCGGAGAGGGATTTGAAGCTTTCTTT.

The V and J genes are TRBV21-1 and TRBJ1-2; the table's D call, TRBD1, was not checked against the DNA. TRBV21-1 corresponds to a pseudogene. This CDR3 region has 17 residues. This CDR3 is CASSKGDRGSNRYGYTF. DNA for the CDR3: TGTGCCAGCAGCAAGGGGGACAGGGGCTCCAACCGCTATGGCTACACCTTC.

The CDR3, as DNA: TGTGCCATCTCCTCGACTAGCGGGGGAACAGATACGCAGTATTTT. Translating it yields CAISSTSGGTDTQYF. The chain is built from TRBV10-3 and TRBJ2-3; 12 bases agree with TRBD2. The CDR3 consists of 15 residues. The V segment lost 8 bases and the J segment 3 bases; nucleotides outside the gene matches: 6. CDR1 is ENHRY, CDR2 SYGVKD, per germline.

This chain links TRBV28 with TRBJ2-3; D call uncertain. The CDR3 consists of 14 residues. The V end lost 3 bases, the J end lost 5 bases, and 12 bases lay between the germline ends. CDR1 and CDR2 from the germline V gene are MDHEN and SYDVKM. CDR3 nucleotides: TGTGCCAGCAGTTTTAGCCCGTTCGTAGATACGCAGTATTTT. Translation gives CASSFSPFVDTQYF.

The gene calls are TRBV27 and TRBJ2-5, with TRBD1 matching 9 bases. V was clipped by 3 bases and J by 5 bases; unmatched bases: 10. The CDR3 loop spans 16 amino acids. Germline assignment: CDR1 MNHEY and CDR2 SMNVEV (reference sequence). The CDR3 loop reads CASSFLNRGRGETQYF. CDR3 coding DNA: TGTGCCAGCAGTTTCCTGAACAGGGGGCGAGGGGAGACCCAGTACTTC.

Note on this clone: Sequence at one end of the junction differs from germline and may be a read error. Other DNA sequences in the same sample also yield this CDR3. The chain has TRBV6-1 and TRBJ2-1; the D gene is possibly TRBD2 (6 bases). There are 16 residues in the CDR3. Germline CDR1 MNHNS, CDR2 SASEGT. The CDR3 DNA follows: TGTGCCAGCAGTGAAGCGGTCGGGAGCTCCTACAATGAACAGTTCTTC. Its protein product is CASSEAVGSSYNEQFF.

The rearrangement uses TRBV30 and TRBJ1-5; D gene ambiguous. Trimming removed 2 bases from V and 1 base from J, with 6 bases in between. Germline V CDR1 and CDR2: GTSNPN, SVGIG (reference sequence). The CDR3 consists of 13 residues. The CDR3 reads CAWSHQSNQPQHF. CDR3 DNA sequence: TGTGCCTGGAGTCATCAGAGCAATCAGCCCCAGCATTTT.

This clone has only a few counts. The genes are TRBV6-1 and TRBJ1-5, with D maybe TRBD1 (6 bases). Germline V lookup: CDR1 MNHNS, CDR2 SASEGT. This CDR3 contains 15 residues. Deletions cut 3 bases from V and 0 bases from J, with 9 bases between. CDR3 region: CASSEYRVSNQPQHF. For the CDR3, the DNA is TGTGCCAGCAGTGAGTACAGGGTTAGCAATCAGCCCCAGCATTTT.

This chain joins TRBV2 and TRBJ2-6, with D maybe TRBD1 (6 bases). The V end lost 7 bases, the J end lost 4 bases, and 17 bases lay between the germline ends. Per the germline V gene, CDR1 is SNHLY and CDR2 is FYNNEI. The CDR3 consists of 16 residues. In nucleotides, the CDR3 is TGTGCCAGCATAAGAGGATGGCAGGGGGGGGCCAACGTCCTGACTTTC. Translation: CASIRGWQGGANVLTF.

The chain uses TRBV28 and TRBJ2-7; 9 nucleotides agree with TRBD1. The CDR3 length is 15 residues. CDR1 and CDR2 (germline): MDHEN, SYDVKM. The V and J ends lost 7 bases and 1 base, in that order; junction bases with no gene match: 8. CDR3 loop: CASTPRGTGSYEQYF. In DNA, the CDR3 is TGTGCCAGCACCCCAAGGGGGACAGGGTCCTACGAGCAGTACTTC.

The gene calls are TRBV18 and TRBJ2-5; D is uncertain. Trimming left V 3 bases short and J 1 base short, with 9 bases between. In germline, CDR1 is KGHSH, CDR2 LQKENI. The CDR3 contains 14 residues. The CDR3 sequence is CASSPLNSQETQYF. The CDR3 DNA is TGTGCCAGCTCACCGTTGAACAGCCAAGAGACCCAGTACTTC. Complete variable domain (other parts from reference TRBV18 and TRBJ2-5): NAGVMQNPRHLVRRRGQEARLRCSPMKGHSHVYWYRQLPEEGLKFMVYLQKENIIDESGMPKERFSAEFPKEGPSILRIQQVVRGDSAAYFCASSPLNSQETQYFGPGTRLLVL.

Remarks on this clone: Other DNA sequences from this sample encode an identical CDR3 as well. V gene TRBV6-5 combines with J gene TRBJ2-1; D call uncertain. CDR1 and CDR2 from the germline V gene are MNHEY and SVGAGI. Trimming cost V 6 bases and J 5 bases, with 17 bases left between them. This CDR3 comprises 15 residues. This CDR3 is CASSPTGRPNNEQFF. CDR3 sequence (DNA): TGTGCCAGCAGCCCAACCGGCAGGCCCAACAATGAGCAGTTCTTC.

In DNA form, the CDR3 reads TGTGCCAGCAGCAAAAAAACTAGCGGGAGGGCCAGGGATACGCAGTATTTT. This encodes CASSKKTSGRARDTQYF. The rearrangement uses TRBV21-1 and TRBJ2-3; the DNA was not used to check the table's D call, TRBD2. TRBV21-1 is a known pseudogene. The CDR3 extends over 17 amino acids.

The chain links TRBV5-4 to TRBJ2-1, with 9 bases fitting TRBD2. The V segment lost 0 bases and the J segment 0 bases; nucleotides outside the gene matches: 13. Looked up from germline, CDR1 is SGHNT and CDR2 is YYREEE (reference sequence). The CDR3 length is 20 residues. The CDR3 nucleotides read TGTGCCAGCAGCTTGGCACTCGGCGGGGGGGGATTAAGCTCCTACAATGAGCAGTTCTTC. It codes for CASSLALGGGGLSSYNEQFF.

This CDR3 is CASSQERASGITDTQYF. The CDR3 DNA follows: TGTGCCAGCAGCCAAGAACGGGCTAGCGGGATCACAGATACGCAGTATTTT. This chain uses TRBV4-2 with TRBJ2-3; 9 bases are a match to TRBD2. Germline CDR1 LGHNA, CDR2 YNFKEQ. The CDR3 has 17 amino acids. V was pared by 0 bases and J by 2 bases, with 6 bases of the junction left unmatched.

The chain combines TRBV7-6 with TRBJ2-7; D uncertain. Germline lookup yields CDR1 SGHVS and CDR2 FNYEAQ. This CDR3 comprises 13 residues. V was trimmed by 5 bases and J by 5 bases, leaving 13 bases between them. CDR3 in DNA: TGTGCCAGCAGCAACCCCGGCCTAGACGAGCAGTACTTC. It specifies CASSNPGLDEQYF.

The chain is built from TRBV7-9 and TRBJ1-4; 11 bases line up with TRBD1. This CDR3 has 15 residues. Trimming cost V 4 bases and J 7 bases; bases outside gene matches: 5. Germline-derived CDR1 and CDR2 are SEHNR and FQNEAQ (reference sequence). The CDR3 here is CASSSGTGGFEKLFF. As DNA, the CDR3 is TGTGCCAGCAGCTCAGGGACAGGGGGATTTGAAAAACTGTTTTTT.

The chain is built from TRBV19 and TRBJ2-2; tentative D call: TRBD2 (5 bases). The CDR3 covers 13 residues. The V gene's germline CDR1 is LNHDA and CDR2 SQIVND (reference sequence). The V and J ends lost 7 bases and 3 bases respectively, with 9 bases between them. CDR3 loop: CASITGDTGELFF. The CDR3 DNA reads TGTGCCAGTATAACCGGGGACACCGGGGAGCTGTTTTTT.

V usage is TRBV2 and J usage is TRBJ1-6; 10 nucleotides line up with TRBD1. The germline V gene has CDR1 SNHLY and CDR2 FYNNEI. Unmatched junction bases numbered 8, after V lost 11 bases and J lost 10 bases. This CDR3 comprises 13 residues. In DNA form, the CDR3 reads TGTGCCGGCACGACAGGGGGCCACTCACCCCTCCACTTT. This sequence encodes CAGTTGGHSPLHF.

This clone came up a few times. The V and J genes are TRBV7-8 and TRBJ2-5, with D possibly called TRBD1 or TRBD2 (5 bases each). TRBJ2-7 explains the end of the DNA better; the J call may be wrong. The germline gives CDR1 SGHVS, CDR2 FQNEAQ. The CDR3 consists of 12 residues. The CDR3 spells CASSLIGGEQYF. CDR3 sequence (DNA): TGTGCCAGCAGCTTAATTGGGGGCGAGCAGTACTTC.

This sequence joins TRBV7-9 and TRBJ2-7; 7 bases agree with TRBD1. Germline CDR1 SEHNR, CDR2 FQNEAQ (reference sequence). V lost 6 bases to trimming and J lost 2 bases; unmatched junction nucleotides: 4. This CDR3 region has 13 residues. CDR3 coding DNA: TGTGCCAGCAGGACAGGGCTCGCCTACGAGCAGTACTTC. This translates into CASRTGLAYEQYF.

There are a few counts of this clone. The chain recombines TRBV7-8 with TRBJ1-5; maybe TRBD1 (6 bases). Germline loops: CDR1 SGHVS, CDR2 FQNEAQ. This CDR3 comprises 15 residues. Trimming shortened V by 5 bases and J by 1 base, and 12 bases separated the two germline ends. The CDR3: CASSATGQSNQPQHF. For the CDR3, the DNA is TGTGCCAGCAGCGCGACGGGACAAAGCAATCAGCCCCAGCATTTT. The full variable domain, with the rest looked up from reference TRBV7-8 and TRBJ1-5, is GAGVSQSPRYKVAKRGQDVALRCDPISGHVSLFWYQQALGQGPEFLTYFQNEAQLDKSGLPSDRFFAERPEGSVSTLKIQRTQQEDSAVYLCASSATGQSNQPQHFGDGTRLSIL.